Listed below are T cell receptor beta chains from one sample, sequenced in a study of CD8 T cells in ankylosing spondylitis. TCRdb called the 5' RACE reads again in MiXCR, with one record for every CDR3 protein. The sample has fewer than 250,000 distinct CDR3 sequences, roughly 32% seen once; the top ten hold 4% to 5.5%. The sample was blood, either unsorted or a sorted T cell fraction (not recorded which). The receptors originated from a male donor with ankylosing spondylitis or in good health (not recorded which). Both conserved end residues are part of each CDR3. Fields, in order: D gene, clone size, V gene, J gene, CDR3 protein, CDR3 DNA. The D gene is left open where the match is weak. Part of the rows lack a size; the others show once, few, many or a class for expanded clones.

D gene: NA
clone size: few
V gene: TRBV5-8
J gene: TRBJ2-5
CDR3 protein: CASSLPRKETQYF
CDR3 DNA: TGTGCCAGCAGCTTGCCCCGTAAAGAGACCCAGTACTTC

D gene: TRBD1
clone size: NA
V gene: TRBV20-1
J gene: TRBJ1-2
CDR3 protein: CSAEGQGAGGYTF
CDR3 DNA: TGCAGTGCTGAAGGACAGGGGGCGGGGGGCTACACCTTC

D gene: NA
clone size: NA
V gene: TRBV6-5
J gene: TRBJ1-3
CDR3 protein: CASSSRGVASGNTIYF
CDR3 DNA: TGTGCCAGCAGTTCTCGGGGTGTCGCTTCTGGAAACACCATATATTTT

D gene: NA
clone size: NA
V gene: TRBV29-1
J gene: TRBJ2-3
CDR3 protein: CSVEEAERGTDTQYF
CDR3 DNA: TGCAGCGTTGAAGAAGCCGAGCGGGGCACAGATACGCAGTATTTT

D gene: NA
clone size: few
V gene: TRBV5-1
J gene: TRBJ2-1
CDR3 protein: CASTPGVGRGTYNEQFF
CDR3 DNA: TGCGCCAGCACCCCAGGGGTGGGGCGGGGAACCTACAATGAGCAGTTCTTC

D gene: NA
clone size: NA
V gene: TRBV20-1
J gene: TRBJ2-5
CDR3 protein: CSGGHQPGTQYF
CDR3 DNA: TGCAGTGGCGGTCACCAACCAGGGACCCAGTACTTC

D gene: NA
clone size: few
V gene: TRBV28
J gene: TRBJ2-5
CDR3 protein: CASSQAELGTQYF
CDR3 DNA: TGTGCCAGCAGTCAGGCGGAGCTGGGGACCCAGTACTTC

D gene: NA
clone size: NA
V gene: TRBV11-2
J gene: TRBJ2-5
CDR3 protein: CASSLGSGSKRPQYF
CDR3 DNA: TGTGCCAGCAGCTTAGGGTCAGGGTCTAAGAGACCCCAGTACTTC

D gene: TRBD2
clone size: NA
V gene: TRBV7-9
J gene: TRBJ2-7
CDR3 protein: CASSLVGTSEQYF
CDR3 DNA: TGTGCCAGCAGCTTAGTCGGGACTAGCGAGCAGTACTTC

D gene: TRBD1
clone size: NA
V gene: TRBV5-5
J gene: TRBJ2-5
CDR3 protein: CASSFRGGDSKTQYF
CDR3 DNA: TGTGCCAGCAGCTTTAGAGGGGGCGACTCGAAGACCCAGTACTTC

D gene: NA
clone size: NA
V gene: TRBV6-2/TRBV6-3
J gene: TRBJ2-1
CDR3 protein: CASSYSSSGTVRGLNEQFF
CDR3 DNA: TGTGCCAGCAGTTACTCGAGCTCGGGGACAGTCAGGGGACTCAATGAGCAGTTCTTC

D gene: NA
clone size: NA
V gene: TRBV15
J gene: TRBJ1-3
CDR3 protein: CATSSEGGFGNTIYF
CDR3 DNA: TGTGCCACCAGCAGCGAGGGGGGCTTTGGAAACACCATATATTTT

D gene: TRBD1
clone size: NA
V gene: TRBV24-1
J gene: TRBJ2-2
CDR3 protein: CATSDSGTGLIGELFF
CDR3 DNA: TGTGCCACCAGTGATTCCGGGACAGGGCTAATCGGGGAGCTGTTTTTT

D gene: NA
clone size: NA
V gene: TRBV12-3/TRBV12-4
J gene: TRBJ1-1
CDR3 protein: CASTYRVTGEAFF
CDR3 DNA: TGTGCCAGCACCTACAGGGTAACAGGTGAAGCTTTCTTT

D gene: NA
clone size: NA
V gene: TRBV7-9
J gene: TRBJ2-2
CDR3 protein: CASSHRTIAGELFF
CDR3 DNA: TGTGCCAGCAGCCACCGGACGATTGCCGGGGAGCTGTTTTTT

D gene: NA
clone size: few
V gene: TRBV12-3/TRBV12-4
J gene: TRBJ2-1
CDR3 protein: CASSFSENGEQFF
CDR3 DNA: TGTGCCAGCAGTTTTTCGGAAAACGGTGAGCAGTTCTTC

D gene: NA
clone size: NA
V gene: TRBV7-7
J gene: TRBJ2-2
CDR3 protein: CASSPGRVGELFF
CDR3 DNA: TGTGCCAGCAGCCCCGGGCGGGTAGGGGAGCTGTTTTTT

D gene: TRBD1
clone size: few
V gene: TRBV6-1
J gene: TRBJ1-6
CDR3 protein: CASSPRQGHSSPLHF
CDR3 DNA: TGTGCCAGCAGTCCCAGACAGGGGCATAGTTCACCCCTCCACTTT

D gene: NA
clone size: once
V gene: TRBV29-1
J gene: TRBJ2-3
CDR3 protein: CSVEDLGIRADTQYF
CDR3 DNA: TGCAGCGTTGAAGATCTGGGTATTAGGGCAGATACGCAGTATTTT

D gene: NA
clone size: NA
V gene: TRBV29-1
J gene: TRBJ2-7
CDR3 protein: CSVGDVPHYEQYF
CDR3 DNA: TGCAGCGTTGGGGATGTGCCACACTACGAGCAGTACTTC

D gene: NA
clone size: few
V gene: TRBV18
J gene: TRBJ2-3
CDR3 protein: CASSQGTGTDTQYF
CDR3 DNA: TGTGCCAGCTCACAAGGTACTGGCACAGATACGCAGTATTTT

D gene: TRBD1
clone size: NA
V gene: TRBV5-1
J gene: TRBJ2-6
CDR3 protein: CASSLQGAGANVLTF
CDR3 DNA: TGCGCCAGCAGCTTGCAGGGGGCTGGGGCCAACGTCCTGACTTTC

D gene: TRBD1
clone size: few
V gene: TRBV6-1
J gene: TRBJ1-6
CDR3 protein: CASSPRQGTVGSPLHF
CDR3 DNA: TGTGCCAGCAGCCCCCGACAGGGTACGGTCGGATCACCCCTCCACTTT

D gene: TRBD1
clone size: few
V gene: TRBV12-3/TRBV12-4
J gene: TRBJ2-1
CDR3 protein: CASSHRRQGSNEQFF
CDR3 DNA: TGTGCCAGCAGTCACCGGAGACAGGGATCCAATGAGCAGTTCTTC

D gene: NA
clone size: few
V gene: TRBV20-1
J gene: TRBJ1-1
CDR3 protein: CSARYGGRTEAFF
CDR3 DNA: TGCAGTGCTAGGTACGGGGGAAGGACTGAAGCTTTCTTT

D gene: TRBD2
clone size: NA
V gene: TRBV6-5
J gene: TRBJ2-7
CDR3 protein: CASSYPGLAAEQYF
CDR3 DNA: TGTGCCAGCAGTTACCCAGGACTAGCGGCCGAGCAGTACTTC

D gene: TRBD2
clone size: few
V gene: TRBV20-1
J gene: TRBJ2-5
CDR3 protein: CSASRLRLAGSQETQYF
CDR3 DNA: TGCAGTGCTAGTAGACTTAGACTAGCGGGGTCGCAAGAGACCCAGTACTTC

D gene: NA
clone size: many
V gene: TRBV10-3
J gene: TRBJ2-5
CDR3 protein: CAISESGSQETQYF
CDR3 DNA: TGTGCCATCAGTGAGTCGGGTAGCCAAGAGACCCAGTACTTC

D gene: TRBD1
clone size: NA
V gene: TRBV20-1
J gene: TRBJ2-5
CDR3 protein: CSAGETGQETQYF
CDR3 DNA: TGCAGTGCTGGAGAGACAGGGCAAGAGACCCAGTACTTC

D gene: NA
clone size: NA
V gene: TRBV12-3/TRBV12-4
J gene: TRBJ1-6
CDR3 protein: CASSFMTGNSPLHF
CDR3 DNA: TGTGCCAGCAGTTTTATGACAGGCAATTCACCCCTCCACTTT

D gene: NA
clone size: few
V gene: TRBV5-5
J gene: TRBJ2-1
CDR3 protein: CASSSRDTRWDEQFF
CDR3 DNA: TGTGCCAGCAGCTCCCGGGACACCCGTTGGGATGAGCAGTTCTTC

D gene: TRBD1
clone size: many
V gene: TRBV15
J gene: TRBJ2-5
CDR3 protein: CATSRDRTGSRETQYF
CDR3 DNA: TGTGCCACCAGCAGAGATAGGACAGGGAGTCGAGAGACCCAGTACTTC

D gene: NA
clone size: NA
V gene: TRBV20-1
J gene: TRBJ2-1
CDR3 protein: CSLTGYTYNEQFF
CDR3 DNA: TGCAGCCTCACAGGGTACACTTACAATGAGCAGTTCTTC

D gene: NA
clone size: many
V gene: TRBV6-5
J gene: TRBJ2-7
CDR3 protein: CASSYAGPPYEQYF
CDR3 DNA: TGTGCCAGCAGTTACGCAGGGCCCCCCTACGAGCAGTACTTC

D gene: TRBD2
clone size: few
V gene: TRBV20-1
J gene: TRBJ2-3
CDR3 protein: CSARDSAGDLTDTQYF
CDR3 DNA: TGCAGTGCTAGAGATTCAGCGGGGGACCTCACAGATACGCAGTATTTT

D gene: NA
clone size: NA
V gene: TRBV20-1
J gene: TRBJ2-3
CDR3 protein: CSARDGRTNTDTQYF
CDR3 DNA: TGCAGTGCTAGAGATGGACGGACGAACACAGATACGCAGTATTTT

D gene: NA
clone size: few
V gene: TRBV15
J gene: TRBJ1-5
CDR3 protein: CATSGSWDGPQSQPQHF
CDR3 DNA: TGTGCCACCAGCGGGTCTTGGGACGGACCGCAGAGTCAGCCCCAGCATTTT

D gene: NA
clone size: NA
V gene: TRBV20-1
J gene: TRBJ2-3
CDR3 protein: CSASSSGSTDTQYF
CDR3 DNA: TGCAGTGCTAGTTCAAGCGGTAGCACAGATACGCAGTATTTT

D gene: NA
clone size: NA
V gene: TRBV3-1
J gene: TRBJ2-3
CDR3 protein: CASSPRGPPTDTQYF
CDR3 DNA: TGTGCCAGCAGCCCGCGGGGGCCGCCTACAGATACGCAGTATTTT

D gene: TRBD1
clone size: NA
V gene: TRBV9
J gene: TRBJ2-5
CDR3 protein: CASNAEGGRETQYF
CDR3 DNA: TGTGCCAGCAACGCGGAAGGGGGCAGGGAGACCCAGTACTTC

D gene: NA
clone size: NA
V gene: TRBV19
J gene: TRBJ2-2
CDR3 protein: CASSSHEAPGELFF
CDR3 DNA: TGTGCCAGTAGTTCCCACGAGGCCCCCGGGGAGCTGTTTTTT

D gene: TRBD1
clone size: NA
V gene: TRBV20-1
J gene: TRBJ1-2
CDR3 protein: CSASSPGTGANYNYGYTF
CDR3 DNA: TGCAGTGCTAGCAGCCCCGGGACAGGGGCAAACTATAACTATGGCTACACCTTC

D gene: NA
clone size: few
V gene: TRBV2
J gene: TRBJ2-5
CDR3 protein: CASSDVPDQETQYF
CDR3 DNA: TGTGCCAGCAGTGACGTCCCAGACCAAGAGACCCAGTACTTC

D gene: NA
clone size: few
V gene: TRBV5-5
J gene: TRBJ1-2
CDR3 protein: CASSWGATLNYGYTF
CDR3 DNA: TGTGCCAGCAGCTGGGGGGCTACCCTCAACTATGGCTACACCTTC

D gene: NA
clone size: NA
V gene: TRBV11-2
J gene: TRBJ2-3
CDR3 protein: CASSLVTGGDTQYF
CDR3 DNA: TGTGCCAGCAGCTTAGTAACTGGCGGAGATACGCAGTATTTT

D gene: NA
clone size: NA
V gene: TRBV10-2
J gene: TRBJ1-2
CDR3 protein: CASSQSPPGRYTF
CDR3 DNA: TGCGCCAGCAGTCAGAGCCCCCCGGGCCGCTACACCTTC

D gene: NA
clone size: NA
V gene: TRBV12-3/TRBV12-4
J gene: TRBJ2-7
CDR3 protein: CASAAGALFSYEQYF
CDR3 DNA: TGTGCCAGCGCTGCCGGGGCACTATTCTCCTACGAGCAGTACTTC

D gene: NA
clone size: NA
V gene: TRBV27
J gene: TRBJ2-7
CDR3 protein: CASSYADGAYEQYF
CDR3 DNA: TGTGCCAGCAGTTATGCCGACGGGGCCTACGAGCAGTACTTC

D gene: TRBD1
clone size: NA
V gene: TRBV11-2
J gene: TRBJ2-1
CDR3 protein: CASSLQLGQGLNEQFF
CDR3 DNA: TGTGCCAGCAGCTTACAGTTGGGACAGGGTTTGAATGAGCAGTTCTTC

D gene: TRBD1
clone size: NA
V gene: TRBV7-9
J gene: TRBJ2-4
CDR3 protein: CASSFPEITGGVNIQYF
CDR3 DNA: TGTGCCAGCAGCTTCCCAGAGATCACAGGGGGCGTCAACATTCAGTACTTC

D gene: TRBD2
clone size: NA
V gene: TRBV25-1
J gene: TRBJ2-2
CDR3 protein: CASRAGLENPGELFF
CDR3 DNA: TGTGCCAGCAGGGCGGGACTAGAAAATCCCGGGGAGCTGTTTTTT

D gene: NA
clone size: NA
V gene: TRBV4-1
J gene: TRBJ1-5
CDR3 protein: CASSQDPVGVHSNQPQHF
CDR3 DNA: TGCGCCAGCAGCCAAGACCCGGTAGGGGTACATAGCAATCAGCCCCAGCATTTT

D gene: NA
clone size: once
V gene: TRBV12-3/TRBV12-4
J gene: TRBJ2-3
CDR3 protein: CASSFALTDTQYF
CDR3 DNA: TGTGCCAGCAGTTTCGCTTTGACAGATACGCAGTATTTT

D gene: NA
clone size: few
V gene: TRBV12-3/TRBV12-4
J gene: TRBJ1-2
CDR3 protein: CASSLVHTYYGYTF
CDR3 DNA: TGTGCCAGCAGCTTAGTTCACACCTACTATGGCTACACCTTC

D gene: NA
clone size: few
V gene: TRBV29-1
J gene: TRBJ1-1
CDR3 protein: CSVEDGGTEAFF
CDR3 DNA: TGCAGCGTTGAAGACGGGGGCACTGAAGCTTTCTTT